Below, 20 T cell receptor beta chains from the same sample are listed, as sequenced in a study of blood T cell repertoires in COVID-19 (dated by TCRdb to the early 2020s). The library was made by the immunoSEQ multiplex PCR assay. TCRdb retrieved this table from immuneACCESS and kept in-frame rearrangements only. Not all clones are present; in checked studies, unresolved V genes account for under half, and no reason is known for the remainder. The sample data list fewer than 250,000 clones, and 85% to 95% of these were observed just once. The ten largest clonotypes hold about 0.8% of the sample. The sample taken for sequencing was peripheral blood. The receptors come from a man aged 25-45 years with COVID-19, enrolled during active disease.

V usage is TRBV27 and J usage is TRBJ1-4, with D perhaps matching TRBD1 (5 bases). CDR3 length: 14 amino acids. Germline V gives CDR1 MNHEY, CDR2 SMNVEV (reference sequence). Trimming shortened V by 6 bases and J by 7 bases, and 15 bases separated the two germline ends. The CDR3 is CASSQGQGVEKLFF. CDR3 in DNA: TGTGCCAGCAGCCAAGGGCAGGGTGTTGAAAAACTGTTTTTT.

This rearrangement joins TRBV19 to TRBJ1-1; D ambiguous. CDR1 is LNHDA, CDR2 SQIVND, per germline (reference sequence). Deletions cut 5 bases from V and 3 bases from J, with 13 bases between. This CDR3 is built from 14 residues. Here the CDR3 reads CASSRFLRDTEAFF. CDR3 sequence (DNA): TGTGCCAGTAGTCGGTTTCTGCGGGACACTGAAGCTTTCTTT.

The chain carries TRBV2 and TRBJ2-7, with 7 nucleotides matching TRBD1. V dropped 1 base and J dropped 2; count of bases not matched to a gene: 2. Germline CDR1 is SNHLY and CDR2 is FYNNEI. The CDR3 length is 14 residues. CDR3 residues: CASSEDGTAYEQYF. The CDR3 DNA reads TGTGCCAGCAGTGAAGATGGGACAGCCTACGAGCAGTACTTC.

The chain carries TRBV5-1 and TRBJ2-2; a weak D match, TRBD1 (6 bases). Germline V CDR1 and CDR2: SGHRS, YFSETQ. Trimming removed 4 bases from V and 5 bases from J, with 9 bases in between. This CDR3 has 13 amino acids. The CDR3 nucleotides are TGCGCCAGCAGCCAAGGACAGACCGGGGAGCTGTTTTTT. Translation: CASSQGQTGELFF.

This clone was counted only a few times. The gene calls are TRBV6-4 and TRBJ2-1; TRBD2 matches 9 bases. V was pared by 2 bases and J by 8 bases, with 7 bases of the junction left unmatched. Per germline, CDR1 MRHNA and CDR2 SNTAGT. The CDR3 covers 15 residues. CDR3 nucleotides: TGTGCCAGCAGTGACAGGGCGGGGGGGCAGGATGAGCAGTTCTTC. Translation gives CASSDRAGGQDEQFF.

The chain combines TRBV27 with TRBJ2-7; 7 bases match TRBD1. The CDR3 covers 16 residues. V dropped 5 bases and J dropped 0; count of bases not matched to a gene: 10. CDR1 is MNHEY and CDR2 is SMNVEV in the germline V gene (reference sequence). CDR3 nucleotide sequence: TGTGCCAGCAGTCCTTCCGACAGGGAAAGCTCCTACGAGCAGTACTTC. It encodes CASSPSDRESSYEQYF.

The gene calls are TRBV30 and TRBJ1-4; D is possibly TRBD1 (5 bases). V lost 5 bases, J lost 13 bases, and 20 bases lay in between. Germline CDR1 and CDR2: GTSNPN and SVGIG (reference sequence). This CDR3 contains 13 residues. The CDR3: CAWCTPGGGGLFF. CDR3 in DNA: TGTGCCTGGTGTACCCCTGGCGGGGGTGGACTGTTTTTT.

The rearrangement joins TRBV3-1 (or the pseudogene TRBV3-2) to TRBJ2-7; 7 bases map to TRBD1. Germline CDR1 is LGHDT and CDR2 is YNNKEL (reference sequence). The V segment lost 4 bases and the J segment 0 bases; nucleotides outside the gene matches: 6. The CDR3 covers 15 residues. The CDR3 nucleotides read TGTGCCAGCAGCCGGTCGACAGGGAGCTCCTACGAGCAGTACTTC. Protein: CASSRSTGSSYEQYF.

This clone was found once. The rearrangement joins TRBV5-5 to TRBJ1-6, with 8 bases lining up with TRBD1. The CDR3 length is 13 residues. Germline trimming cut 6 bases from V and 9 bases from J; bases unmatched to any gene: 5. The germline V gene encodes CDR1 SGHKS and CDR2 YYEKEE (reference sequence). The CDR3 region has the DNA TGTGCCAGCACGACAGGGGCGATTTCACCCCTCCACTTT. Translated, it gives CASTTGAISPLHF.

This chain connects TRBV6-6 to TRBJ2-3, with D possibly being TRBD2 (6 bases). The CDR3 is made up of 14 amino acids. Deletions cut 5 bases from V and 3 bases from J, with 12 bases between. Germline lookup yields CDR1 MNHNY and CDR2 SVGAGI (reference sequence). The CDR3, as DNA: TGTGCCAGCAGTCCCCGGGCGGGGACAGATACGCAGTATTTT. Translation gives CASSPRAGTDTQYF.

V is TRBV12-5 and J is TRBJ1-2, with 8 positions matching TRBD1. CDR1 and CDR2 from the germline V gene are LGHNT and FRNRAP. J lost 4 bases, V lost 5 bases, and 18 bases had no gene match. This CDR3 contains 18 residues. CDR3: CASGLEIAGTGAAYGYTF. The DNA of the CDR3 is TGTGCTAGTGGTCTAGAAATAGCCGGGACAGGAGCTGCCTATGGCTACACCTTC.

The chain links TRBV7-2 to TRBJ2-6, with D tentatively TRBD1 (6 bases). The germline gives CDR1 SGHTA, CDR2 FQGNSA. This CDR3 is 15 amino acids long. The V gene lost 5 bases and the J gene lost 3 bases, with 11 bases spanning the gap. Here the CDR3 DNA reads TGTGCCAGCAGCGGATACAGGGTTGGGGCCAACGTCCTGACTTTC. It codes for CASSGYRVGANVLTF. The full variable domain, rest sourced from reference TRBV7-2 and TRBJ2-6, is GAGVSQSPSNKVTEKGKDVELRCDPISGHTALYWYRQSLGQGLEFLIYFQGNSAPDKSGLPSDRFSAERTGGSVSTLTIQRTQQEDSAVYLCASSGYRVGANVLTFGAGSRLTVL.

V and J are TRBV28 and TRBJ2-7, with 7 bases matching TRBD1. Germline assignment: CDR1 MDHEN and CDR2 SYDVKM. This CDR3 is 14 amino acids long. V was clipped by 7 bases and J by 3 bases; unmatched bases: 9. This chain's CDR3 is CASIPTGRSYEQYF. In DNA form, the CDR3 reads TGTGCCAGCATCCCGACAGGGAGAAGCTACGAGCAGTACTTC.

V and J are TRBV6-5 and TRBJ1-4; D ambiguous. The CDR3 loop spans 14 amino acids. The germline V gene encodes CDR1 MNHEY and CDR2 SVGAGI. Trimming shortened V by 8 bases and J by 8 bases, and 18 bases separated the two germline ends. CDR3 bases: TGTGCCAGCGCGGAGAGAGGGCTGGTGGAAAAACTGTTTTTT. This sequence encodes CASAERGLVEKLFF.

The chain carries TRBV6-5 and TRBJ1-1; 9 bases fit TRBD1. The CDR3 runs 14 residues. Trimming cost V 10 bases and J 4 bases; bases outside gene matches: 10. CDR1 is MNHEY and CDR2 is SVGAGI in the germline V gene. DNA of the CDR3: TGTGCCACCGGGACAGGGTGGTTGGGCACTGAAGCTTTCTTT. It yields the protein CATGTGWLGTEAFF.

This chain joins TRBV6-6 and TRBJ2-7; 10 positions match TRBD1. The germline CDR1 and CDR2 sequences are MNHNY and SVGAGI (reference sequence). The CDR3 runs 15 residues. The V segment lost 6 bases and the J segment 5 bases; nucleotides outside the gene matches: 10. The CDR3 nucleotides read TGTGCCAGCAGCCCAGGGGACAGGGGACGGAACGAGCAGTACTTC. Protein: CASSPGDRGRNEQYF.

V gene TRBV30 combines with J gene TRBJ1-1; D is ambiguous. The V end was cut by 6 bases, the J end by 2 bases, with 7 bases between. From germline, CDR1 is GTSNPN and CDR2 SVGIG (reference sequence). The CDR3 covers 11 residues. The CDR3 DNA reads TGTGCCTGTACACCAAACACTGAAGCTTTCTTT. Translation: CACTPNTEAFF.

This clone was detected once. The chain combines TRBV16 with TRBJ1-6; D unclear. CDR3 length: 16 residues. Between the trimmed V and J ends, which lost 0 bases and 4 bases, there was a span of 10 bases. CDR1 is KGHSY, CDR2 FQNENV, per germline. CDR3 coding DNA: TGTGCCAGCAGCCAATCGGCGGGTCAATATAATTCACCCCTCCACTTT. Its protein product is CASSQSAGQYNSPLHF.

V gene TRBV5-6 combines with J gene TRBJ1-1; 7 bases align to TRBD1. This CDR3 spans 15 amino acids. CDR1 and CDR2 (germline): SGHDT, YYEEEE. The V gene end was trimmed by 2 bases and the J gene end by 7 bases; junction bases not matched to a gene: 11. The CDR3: CASSFRDSLWDEAFF. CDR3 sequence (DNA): TGTGCCAGCAGCTTCAGGGACAGCCTGTGGGATGAAGCTTTCTTT.

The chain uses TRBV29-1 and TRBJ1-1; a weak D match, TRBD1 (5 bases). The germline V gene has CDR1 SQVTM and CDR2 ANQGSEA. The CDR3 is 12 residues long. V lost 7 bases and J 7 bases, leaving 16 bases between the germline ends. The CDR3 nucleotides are TGCAGCGCCCCGGGACGGGGGGTTGAAGCTTTCTTT. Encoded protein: CSAPGRGVEAFF.